These 29 T cell receptor beta chains originate from one sample sequenced in a study of breast tumors, draining lymph nodes, adjacent tissues. Samples came from axillary lymph nodes draining the breast cancer. TCRdb recomputed calls from the multiplex PCR reads with MiXCR, one row per CDR3 protein. Of 70,000 to 95,000 distinct CDR3 sequences in the sample, roughly a fifth were seen once. What was sequenced was axillary lymph node tissue. The origin of the receptors is a female donor with breast cancer. Some clones in this sample may be carry-over from other donors' samples.

This clonotype was seen at least ten times. V and J are TRBV20-1 and TRBJ2-1; D is possibly TRBD1 (5 bases). Germline V gene lookup returns CDR1 DFQATT and CDR2 SNEGSKA (reference sequence). Between the trimmed V and J ends, which lost 3 bases and 10 bases, there was a span of 19 bases. This CDR3 spans 14 amino acids. The CDR3 is CSASGWGRLGEQFF. The CDR3 region has the DNA TGCAGTGCTAGCGGGTGGGGCAGGCTGGGGGAGCAGTTCTTC.

The sample holds many counts of this clonotype. As DNA, the CDR3 is TGCAGTGCTAGAAAGGCGGGATCCACAGATACGCAGTATTTT. It yields the protein CSARKAGSTDTQYF. The chain employs TRBV20-1 and TRBJ2-3; D is perhaps TRBD2 (6 bases). Trimming pared 2 bases from V and 2 bases from J, leaving 11 bases between. This CDR3 is 14 amino acids long. The germline gives CDR1 DFQATT, CDR2 SNEGSKA (reference sequence).

This clonotype was recorded at least ten times. The chain couples TRBV5-8 to TRBJ2-7, with a possible D match to TRBD1 (6 bases). Germline lookup yields CDR1 SGHTS and CDR2 YDEGEE. The CDR3 is 15 amino acids. V was shortened by 4 bases and J by 5 bases, with 19 bases between the two germline ends. This CDR3 is CASSTGQSVSHEQYF. The DNA for the CDR3 is TGTGCCAGCAGCACAGGACAGTCCGTTTCCCACGAGCAGTACTTC.

To note about this clonotype: A single base separates this from a much larger clone, so it may be a read error. The rearrangement links TRBV7-2 to TRBJ2-3; either TRBD1 or TRBD2 may fit D (5 bases each). The germline V gene has CDR1 SGHTA and CDR2 FQGNSA. The CDR3 loop spans 15 amino acids. The CDR3 protein is CASSLWGEGTGTQYF. In DNA form, the CDR3 reads TGTGCCAGCAGCTTGTGGGGAGAGGGCACAGGTACGCAGTATTTT.

This clonotype appeared many times. The chain combines TRBV5-1 with TRBJ2-3; the D gene is possibly TRBD2 (6 bases). The length of the CDR3 is 14 residues. Per the germline V gene, CDR1 is SGHRS and CDR2 is YFSETQ. V was cut by 3 bases and J by 4 bases, with 12 bases left in between. CDR3 loop: CASSYSREADTQYF. The CDR3 DNA follows: TGCGCCAGCAGCTACTCCAGGGAGGCAGATACGCAGTATTTT.

This clonotype was detected ten times or more. The chain has TRBV5-1 and TRBJ1-2, with a possible D match to TRBD1 (6 bases). From germline, CDR1 is SGHRS and CDR2 YFSETQ. The CDR3 runs to 12 residues. Trimming took off 4 bases at V and 9 bases at J, with 13 bases between the two ends. CDR3 sequence reads: CASSPVGDSYTF. CDR3 nucleotides: TGCGCCAGCAGCCCCGTCGGGGACAGCTACACCTTC.

The chain is built from TRBV11-2 and TRBJ2-1; D may be TRBD1 (6 bases). The germline V gene encodes CDR1 SGHAT and CDR2 FQNNGV. The V and J ends lost 8 bases and 5 bases respectively, with 22 bases between them. The CDR3 covers 16 residues. The CDR3 sequence is CASARQGRGSHNEQFF. DNA for the CDR3: TGTGCCAGCGCCCGGCAGGGAAGGGGGTCCCACAATGAGCAGTTCTTC.

This clonotype was recorded at least ten times. The chain uses TRBV9 and TRBJ2-3; no firm D call. Trimming removed 0 bases from V and 0 bases from J, with 5 bases in between. Germline V CDR1 and CDR2: SGDLS, YYNGEE. The length of the CDR3 is 14 residues. CDR3 sequence reads: CASSVEWSTDTQYF. CDR3 in DNA: TGTGCCAGCAGCGTAGAGTGGAGCACAGATACGCAGTATTTT.

This chain links TRBV28 with TRBJ1-6, with a tentative D call TRBD1 (6 bases). CDR1 is MDHEN and CDR2 is SYDVKM in the germline V gene. V lost 6 bases and J 11 bases, leaving 14 bases between the germline ends. This CDR3 is built from 13 residues. CDR3 in amino acids: CASSMNRDTPLHF. The CDR3 nucleotides are TGTGCCAGCAGCATGAACAGGGATACACCCCTCCACTTT.

Concerning this clonotype itself: This clone may be a read error of a much larger clone one base away. Because the CDR3 is missing its conserved closing phenylalanine or tryptophan, this is likely a read error. This rearrangement joins TRBV25-1 to TRBJ2-5; the D is unclear. Trimming stripped 6 bases from V and 6 bases from J, with 11 bases between. Germline V gene lookup returns CDR1 MGHDK and CDR2 SYGVNS. The CDR3 is made up of 12 amino acids. The DNA of the CDR3 is TGTGCCAGCAGAGGCGACGAACAGACCCAGTACTCC. It yields the protein CASRGDEQTQYS.

Worth noting for this clonotype: The junction does not match germline at one end; this may be a read error. The genes are TRBV9 and TRBJ2-6; D possibly matches TRBD1 or TRBD2 (7 bases each). Per the germline V gene, CDR1 is SGDLS and CDR2 is YYNGEE. The length of the CDR3 is 15 residues. DNA for the CDR3: TGTGCCAGCAGCGGGGCAGGGGGGGGGGGCAACGTCCTGACTTTC. Its protein is CASSGAGGGGNVLTF.

Note on this clonotype: With a much larger clone just one base away, this may be a read error. The chain employs TRBV6-6 and TRBJ1-2; the D gene is possibly TRBD1 (5 bases). The CDR3 has 13 amino acids. Germline V gene data show CDR1 as MNHNY and CDR2 as SVGAGI (reference sequence). The CDR3 protein is CAGSYGGSLGYTF. As DNA, the CDR3 is TGTGCCGGCAGTTACGGGGGATCTCTCGGCTACACCTTC.

At least ten counts were recorded for this clonotype. The chain has TRBV6-5 and TRBJ1-2; D may be TRBD1 (5 bases). The CDR3 length is 13 residues. V was trimmed by 6 bases and J by 5 bases, leaving 13 bases between them. Germline V gives CDR1 MNHEY, CDR2 SVGAGI. The chain's CDR3 is CASSSGLGYGYTF. The CDR3 DNA reads TGTGCCAGCAGCTCGGGACTCGGGTATGGCTACACCTTC.

This clonotype has ten or more counts. The chain recombines TRBV7-9 with TRBJ2-3; tentatively, D is TRBD1 (6 bases). CDR1 and CDR2 from the germline V gene are SEHNR and FQNEAQ (reference sequence). Trimming took off 3 bases at V and 7 bases at J, with 23 bases between the two ends. This CDR3 is built from 17 residues. CDR3 loop: CASSLEFAQGQGYTQYF. The CDR3 DNA is TGTGCCAGCAGCTTGGAATTCGCGCAGGGGCAAGGGTATACGCAGTATTTT. Full variable domain (missing parts from reference TRBV7-9 and TRBJ2-3): DTGVSQNPRHKITKRGQNVTFRCDPISEHNRLYWYRQTLGQGPEFLTYFQNEAQLEKSRLLSDRFSAERPKGSFSTLEIQRTEQGDSAMYLCASSLEFAQGQGYTQYFGPGTRLTVL.

The chain is built from TRBV27 and TRBJ2-5; TRBD2 matches at 12 bases. The V and J ends lost 5 bases and 4 bases, in that order; junction bases with no gene match: 8. The CDR3 runs 16 residues. CDR1 MNHEY and CDR2 SMNVEV come from the germline V gene (reference sequence). This CDR3 is CASSPLTTSGGETQYF. In DNA form, the CDR3 reads TGTGCCAGCAGTCCACTTACGACTAGCGGGGGAGAGACCCAGTACTTC.

This clonotype was recorded many times. The V and J genes are TRBV4-1 and TRBJ1-2, with D uncertain. CDR3 length equals 15 residues. Trimming pared 1 base from V and 3 bases from J, leaving 12 bases between. In germline, CDR1 is MGHRA, CDR2 YSYEKL. The CDR3 spells CASSQVLRDHYGYTF. The CDR3 DNA reads as TGCGCCAGCAGCCAAGTCCTGAGGGATCACTATGGCTACACCTTC.

This clonotype came up a few times. The chain recombines TRBV3-1 with TRBJ1-2; 9 positions match TRBD1. The trim removed 4 bases at V and 11 bases at J, leaving 14 bases unmatched. This CDR3 spans 15 amino acids. Looked up from germline, CDR1 is LGHDT and CDR2 is YNNKEL (reference sequence). The CDR3 DNA reads as TGTGCCAGCAGCCTCGCTATCCGGGACGGACAGGGGTACACCTTC. This codes for CASSLAIRDGQGYTF.

This clonotype was counted ten times or more. The chain employs TRBV7-9 and TRBJ2-2, with a weak D call TRBD1 (7 bases). The CDR3 has 13 amino acids. V lost 6 bases, J lost 6 bases, and 11 bases lay in between. CDR1 is SEHNR and CDR2 is FQNEAQ in the germline V gene (reference sequence). CDR3: CASSSRGAGELFF. The CDR3 DNA sequence: TGTGCCAGCAGTTCCAGGGGGGCCGGGGAGCTGTTTTTT. Variable domain in full (rest from reference TRBV7-9 and TRBJ2-2): DTGVSQNPRHKITKRGQNVTFRCDPISEHNRLYWYRQTLGQGPEFLTYFQNEAQLEKSRLLSDRFSAERPKGSFSTLEIQRTEQGDSAMYLCASSSRGAGELFFGEGSRLTVL.

This clonotype was detected many times. This chain links TRBV14 with TRBJ1-2; D possibly corresponds to TRBD1 (5 bases). This CDR3 has 14 amino acids. V was trimmed by 4 bases and J by 4 bases, leaving 13 bases between them. The germline V gene has CDR1 SGHDN and CDR2 FVKESK. The DNA for the CDR3 is TGTGCCAGCAGCCGGGACGGAGAGACCTATGGCTACACCTTC. Translation gives CASSRDGETYGYTF.

With respect to this clonotype: Just one base apart from a much larger clone, this may be a read error. This chain links TRBV7-3 with TRBJ2-1, with 10 bases that match TRBD2. This CDR3 comprises 15 residues. Germline V gene data show CDR1 as SGHTA and CDR2 as FQGTGA. CDR3 DNA sequence: TGTGCCAGCAGCCCCGGACTAGCGGTTTACAGTGAGCAGTTCTTC. It specifies CASSPGLAVYSEQFF.

In its sample, this clonotype was seen many times. The rearrangement uses TRBV12-3 or TRBV12-4 and TRBJ2-7, with TRBD1 matching 7 bases. V shed 3 bases, J shed 7 bases, and the junction held 3 bases outside the gene matches. The CDR3 contains 12 residues. CDR3: CASSFSGGEQYF. CDR3 coding DNA: TGTGCCAGCAGTTTCTCAGGGGGAGAGCAGTACTTC.

In this sample, this clonotype turned up a few times. The chain uses TRBV27 and TRBJ1-6; D not certain. Germline V lookup: CDR1 MNHEY, CDR2 SMNVEV (reference sequence). The CDR3 runs to 15 residues. Trimming removed 4 bases from V and 2 bases from J, with 9 bases in between. This CDR3 reads CASSSAGAYNSPLHF. The DNA for the CDR3 is TGTGCCAGCAGTTCGGCCGGAGCCTATAATTCACCCCTCCACTTT.

This clonotype was found many times. V gene TRBV20-1 combines with J gene TRBJ2-5; no clear D. V was trimmed by 5 bases and J by 5 bases, leaving 18 bases between them. CDR1 is DFQATT and CDR2 is SNEGSKA in the germline V gene (reference sequence). The CDR3 is made up of 14 amino acids. CDR3 DNA: TGCAGTGCTTTCCAGCGCCAGGTACAGGAGACCCAGTACTTC. Translating gives CSAFQRQVQETQYF.

Turning to this clonotype: A much larger clone differs from this one at a single base, so this may be a read error. The chain carries TRBV2 and TRBJ2-1; D is unresolved. This CDR3 comprises 15 residues. Trimming cost V 5 bases and J 8 bases, with 19 bases left between them. Germline CDR1 and CDR2: SNHLY and FYNNEI. The CDR3 region has the DNA TGTGCCAGCAGTTCCGGACCTCCACCCGGGTATGAGCAGTTCTTC. Its translation is CASSSGPPPGYEQFF.

This clonotype has at least ten counts. The chain is built from TRBV20-1 and TRBJ2-3; TRBD2 agrees at 7 bases. The CDR3 runs to 15 residues. The germline V gene encodes CDR1 DFQATT and CDR2 SNEGSKA (reference sequence). Here the CDR3 DNA reads TGCAGGGCAAGGGTGATGGCGGGAGTCGCAGATACGCAGTATTTT. Its protein product is CRARVMAGVADTQYF.

Worth noting for this clonotype: The junction departs from germline at one end; a sequencing error may be responsible. The V call is TRBV29-1, the J call TRBJ1-2, with unresolved D. CDR3 size: 14 residues. The V gene's germline CDR1 is SQVTM and CDR2 ANQGSEA. The CDR3 spells CSVEQTAIVSGHTF. The CDR3 nucleotides read TGCAGCGTTGAACAAACAGCAATTGTATCTGGCCACACCTTC.

At least ten counts were recorded for this clonotype. The rearrangement joins TRBV7-9 to TRBJ2-3; 7 positions match TRBD2. The CDR3 contains 14 residues. The germline CDR1 and CDR2 sequences are SEHNR and FQNEAQ (reference sequence). J lost 6 bases, V lost 4 bases, and 7 bases had no gene match. The chain's CDR3 is CASSWGGDQDTQYF. CDR3 bases: TGTGCCAGCAGCTGGGGGGGGGATCAGGATACGCAGTATTTT. Combining the CDR3 with reference TRBV7-9 and TRBJ2-3 gives the whole variable domain DTGVSQNPRHKITKRGQNVTFRCDPISEHNRLYWYRQTLGQGPEFLTYFQNEAQLEKSRLLSDRFSAERPKGSFSTLEIQRTEQGDSAMYLCASSWGGDQDTQYFGPGTRLTVL.

This clonotype was detected many times. The chain joins TRBV24-1 to TRBJ2-5; 10 nucleotides agree with TRBD2. Losses at the gene ends were 4 bases for V and 5 bases for J; bases not matched to a gene: 3. This CDR3 has 14 amino acids. Germline V gene sequence: CDR1 KGHDR, CDR2 SFDVKD. The DNA for the CDR3 is TGTGCCACCAGTGAGACTAGCGGGTGGGAGACCCAGTACTTC. Translated: CATSETSGWETQYF.

Comment on this clonotype: This clone may be a read error of a much larger clone one base away. The V call is TRBV12-3 or TRBV12-4, the J call TRBJ1-5; 9 bases line up with TRBD1. Trimming took 8 bases from V and 0 from J; bases not matched to a gene: 14. This CDR3 has 18 residues. CDR3 residues: CASGWDRARDYSNQPQHF. The CDR3 DNA is TGTGCCAGCGGATGGGACAGGGCTCGTGATTATAGCAATCAGCCCCAGCATTTT.